The 31 T cell receptor beta chains below come from one sample, sequenced in a study of cytomegalovirus exposure and HLA in healthy donors. Primers: 60 Vbeta forward and 13 Jbeta reverse. Generated by immunoSEQ multiplex PCR, the TCRdb table keeps only in-frame clones and is missing some. The sample records over 150,000 clones, 75% to 85% being singletons. What was sequenced was PBMCs. The source of these receptors is a woman aged 25-40 years in good health and CMV-seropositive.

This clone was seen only a few times. The chain is built from TRBV25-1 and TRBJ2-1; 7 bases line up with TRBD2. The CDR3 has 16 amino acids. The J segment lost 2 bases and the V segment lost 0 bases, leaving 4 bases of the junction unmatched. CDR1 and CDR2 from the germline V gene are MGHDK and SYGVNS. The CDR3 sequence: CASSEYRAGAYNEQFF. The DNA of the CDR3 is TGTGCCAGCAGTGAATATAGGGCGGGAGCCTACAATGAGCAGTTCTTC. The full variable domain, rest sourced from reference TRBV25-1 and TRBJ2-1, is EADIYQTPRYLVIGTGKKITLECSQTMGHDKMYWYQQDPGMELHLIHYSYGVNSTEKGDLSSESTVSRIRTEHFPLTLESARPSHTSQYLCASSEYRAGAYNEQFFGPGTRLTVL.

The rearrangement uses TRBV28 and TRBJ2-3; unclear D gene. Germline V gene lookup returns CDR1 MDHEN and CDR2 SYDVKM. The V gene lost 5 bases and the J gene lost 6 bases, with 21 bases spanning the gap. The CDR3 spans 16 residues. In DNA, the CDR3 is TGTGCCAGCAGTCCCGCATCACTTCGAATCACCGATACGCAGTATTTT. Protein product: CASSPASLRITDTQYF.

DNA of the CDR3: TGTGCCAGCAGCTCCCGACAGGGTCGTTCCTACAATGAGCAGTTCTTC. This encodes CASSSRQGRSYNEQFF. This sequence joins TRBV7-8 and TRBJ2-1; 7 bases match TRBD1. Germline V CDR1 and CDR2: SGHVS, FQNEAQ. The J segment lost 1 base and the V segment lost 4 bases, leaving 7 bases of the junction unmatched. The CDR3 has 16 amino acids.

The V and J genes are TRBV19 and TRBJ2-1; a weak D match, TRBD2 (6 bases). CDR1 is LNHDA and CDR2 is SQIVND in the germline V gene (reference sequence). With 5 bases removed from V and 1 base from J, the gap between germline ends came to 18 bases. The CDR3 spans 17 residues. Here the CDR3 reads CASSVDAIAASYNEQFF. CDR3 bases: TGTGCCAGTAGTGTGGACGCTATAGCGGCGTCCTACAATGAGCAGTTCTTC.

The rearrangement uses TRBV6-1 and TRBJ1-3; D perhaps matches TRBD1 (6 bases). This CDR3 contains 23 residues. Germline V gene lookup returns CDR1 MNHNS and CDR2 SASEGT. The V gene lost 0 bases and the J gene lost 0 bases, with 30 bases spanning the gap. The CDR3 spells CASSEALLRGQRFFQSSGNTIYF. In DNA form, the CDR3 reads TGTGCCAGCAGTGAAGCGCTTCTACGAGGACAGAGATTTTTCCAGAGCTCTGGAAACACCATATATTTT.

This chain joins TRBV27 and TRBJ2-1, with TRBD2 identical over 10 bases. The V gene end was trimmed by 7 bases and the J gene end by 4 bases; junction bases not matched to a gene: 4. Germline V gene lookup returns CDR1 MNHEY and CDR2 SMNVEV (reference sequence). There are 14 residues in the CDR3. DNA for the CDR3: TGTGCCAGCATTCCACTAGCGGGGTACAATGAGCAGTTCTTC. As protein: CASIPLAGYNEQFF.

This chain connects TRBV11-3 to TRBJ2-5, with D possibly being TRBD2 (6 bases). From germline, CDR1 is SGHNT and CDR2 YENEEA. The CDR3 sequence is 15 residues long. Trimming shortened V by 1 base and J by 1 base, and 10 bases separated the two germline ends. For the CDR3, the DNA is TGTGCCAGCAGCTTAGGGGGACTGATCCAAGAGACCCAGTACTTC. It codes for CASSLGGLIQETQYF.

The CDR3 nucleotides are TGTGCCAGCTTAAGACTAGCGGGAGTACCCGACGAGCAGTACTTC. It encodes CASLRLAGVPDEQYF. The V and J genes are TRBV2 and TRBJ2-7; 12 bases match TRBD2. Trimming at V came to 8 bases and at J to 5 bases, leaving 10 bases not matched to a gene. Per the germline V gene, CDR1 is SNHLY and CDR2 is FYNNEI. The CDR3 spans 15 residues. Combining the CDR3 with reference TRBV2 and TRBJ2-7 gives the whole variable domain EPEVTQTPSHQVTQMGQEVILRCVPISNHLYFYWYRQILGQKVEFLVSFYNNEISEKSEIFDDQFSVERPDGSNFTLKIRSTKLEDSAMYFCASLRLAGVPDEQYFGPGTRLTVT.

This clone was observed a handful of times. V gene TRBV6-5 combines with J gene TRBJ2-7; 8 bases agree with TRBD2. This CDR3 has 15 residues. The germline V gene has CDR1 MNHEY and CDR2 SVGAGI. V lost 6 bases to trimming and J lost 6 bases; unmatched junction nucleotides: 13. Here the CDR3 reads CASSRNPGLVGEQYF. As DNA, the CDR3 is TGTGCCAGCAGCCGGAATCCGGGACTAGTGGGCGAGCAGTACTTC.

A few counts support this clone. The chain employs TRBV11-2 and TRBJ1-2; D call uncertain. The CDR3 consists of 15 residues. Per the germline V gene, CDR1 is SGHAT and CDR2 is FQNNGV. V lost 1 base to trimming and J lost 7 bases, with 16 bases between them. The CDR3 protein is CASSLVNGPGVGYTF. In DNA form, the CDR3 reads TGTGCCAGCAGCTTAGTGAACGGCCCCGGGGTTGGCTACACCTTC.

This chain joins TRBV19 and TRBJ2-1; 7 nucleotides match TRBD2. The J segment lost 3 bases and the V segment lost 2 bases, leaving 7 bases of the junction unmatched. This CDR3 contains 16 residues. Germline lookup yields CDR1 LNHDA and CDR2 SQIVND (reference sequence). CDR3 sequence reads: CASSIRLAAYYNEQFF. The CDR3 DNA reads as TGTGCCAGTAGTATACGGCTAGCGGCTTACTACAATGAGCAGTTCTTC.

The chain is built from TRBV19 and TRBJ2-5, with D tentatively TRBD1 (5 bases). The CDR3 spans 14 residues. Trimming took 5 bases from V and 5 from J, leaving 15 bases between them. From germline, CDR1 is LNHDA and CDR2 SQIVND (reference sequence). The CDR3 bases are TGTGCCAGTAGTTCCGCAGGGAACGGGGAGACCCAGTACTTC. Translation: CASSSAGNGETQYF.

V and J are TRBV6-5 and TRBJ2-3; no reliable D call. Looked up from germline, CDR1 is MNHEY and CDR2 is SVGAGI. This CDR3 is 11 amino acids long. Between the trimmed V and J ends, which lost 10 bases and 4 bases, there was a span of 9 bases. CDR3 bases: TGTGCCACTAAGCGCTCAGATACGCAGTATTTT. It translates to CATKRSDTQYF.

The chain links TRBV4-2 to TRBJ2-7, with D possibly matching TRBD1 (6 bases). V was shortened by 0 bases and J by 3 bases, with 12 bases between the two germline ends. CDR3 length equals 15 residues. From germline, CDR1 is LGHNA and CDR2 YNFKEQ. CDR3 DNA sequence: TGTGCCAGCAGCCAAGATAGTAGCAGGGGCTACGAGCAGTACTTC. Residues: CASSQDSSRGYEQYF.

The chain recombines TRBV5-1 with TRBJ2-7, with 8 bases matching TRBD2. The junction had 13 bases not matched to a gene; V was cut back by 3 bases and J by 5 bases. CDR1 is SGHRS and CDR2 is YFSETQ in the germline V gene. The CDR3 length is 16 residues. The CDR3 bases are TGCGCCAGCAGCTACCCCTCACGGGAGGGCCTCAACGAGCAGTACTTC. This codes for CASSYPSREGLNEQYF.

The chain links TRBV6-1 to TRBJ2-1; 9 bases align to TRBD2. CDR3 size: 16 residues. Germline V gene data show CDR1 as MNHNS and CDR2 as SASEGT. J was trimmed by 7 bases and V by 3 bases; bases with no gene match: 10. This CDR3 reads CASSEASGMGRNEQFF. The CDR3 region has the DNA TGTGCCAGCAGTGAGGCTAGCGGGATGGGACGGAATGAGCAGTTCTTC.

The chain couples TRBV6-5 to TRBJ1-2; D possibly corresponds to TRBD1 (5 bases). Trimming removed 3 bases at V and 7 bases at J, with 15 bases between. The germline V gene has CDR1 MNHEY and CDR2 SVGAGI. The CDR3 contains 14 residues. The CDR3 reads CASSYQGVGVGYTF. The CDR3 DNA follows: TGTGCCAGCAGTTATCAGGGTGTGGGTGTTGGCTACACCTTC.

The chain uses TRBV14 and TRBJ2-1; D is possibly TRBD1 (6 bases). CDR1 SGHDN and CDR2 FVKESK come from the germline V gene. V lost 4 bases and J 6 bases, leaving 13 bases between the germline ends. The CDR3 is 14 amino acids. This CDR3 reads CASSPRIQGNEQFF. CDR3 nucleotides: TGTGCCAGCAGCCCCCGGATACAGGGCAATGAGCAGTTCTTC.

CDR3 DNA: TGTGCCAGCAAGTATCAGAGGTCAGGGTCCCCCTATGGCTACACCTTC. Translation: CASKYQRSGSPYGYTF. This sequence joins TRBV28 and TRBJ1-2; possible D gene TRBD1, 5 bases. V shed 7 bases and J shed 4 bases, with 22 bases lying between them. Germline loops: CDR1 MDHEN, CDR2 SYDVKM. The CDR3 runs to 16 residues.

This clone was observed a single time. V gene TRBV6-5 combines with J gene TRBJ1-2; D remains ambiguous. Germline V gene lookup returns CDR1 MNHEY and CDR2 SVGAGI. Trimming shortened V by 6 bases and J by 8 bases, and 13 bases separated the two germline ends. This CDR3 comprises 12 residues. CDR3 sequence reads: CASRTMREGYTF. The CDR3 nucleotides read TGTGCCAGCAGGACAATGAGGGAAGGCTACACCTTC.

V usage is TRBV11-2 and J usage is TRBJ2-7; TRBD2 is a possible D gene (5 bases). Trimming stripped 0 bases from V and 12 bases from J, with 12 bases between. Germline values: CDR1 SGHAT, CDR2 FQNNGV. CDR3 size: 12 residues. CDR3 sequence reads: CASSLEDSRRYF. Written as DNA, the CDR3 is TGTGCCAGCAGCTTAGAGGACTCAAGGCGGTACTTC.

The rearrangement links TRBV27 to TRBJ2-2, with D perhaps matching TRBD2 (6 bases). This CDR3 is built from 15 residues. Trimming removed 3 bases from V and 1 base from J, with 9 bases in between. CDR1 MNHEY and CDR2 SMNVEV come from the germline V gene (reference sequence). CDR3: CASSFDSGNTGELFF. As DNA, the CDR3 is TGTGCCAGCAGTTTTGATAGCGGGAACACCGGGGAGCTGTTTTTT.

This chain joins TRBV30 and TRBJ2-1; D gene unclear. In germline, CDR1 is GTSNPN, CDR2 SVGIG (reference sequence). The CDR3 runs to 13 residues. V lost 0 bases to trimming and J lost 4 bases, with 7 bases between them. In DNA form, the CDR3 reads TGTGCCTGGAGTGTTAACAGTTACAATGAGCAGTTCTTC. Amino acids: CAWSVNSYNEQFF.

The CDR3 DNA follows: TGTGCCACCAGCGAACAGGGCTTGTCCTACAATGAGCAGTTCTTC. This translates into CATSEQGLSYNEQFF. The chain employs TRBV15 and TRBJ2-1, with D perhaps matching TRBD1 (6 bases). The CDR3 extends over 15 amino acids. V lost 5 bases to trimming and J lost 1 base, with 12 bases between them. The germline CDR1 and CDR2 sequences are LNHNV and YYDKDF (reference sequence).

The chain employs TRBV28 and TRBJ1-3, with a possible D match to TRBD1 (5 bases). The germline gives CDR1 MDHEN, CDR2 SYDVKM. The CDR3 contains 17 residues. V shed 2 bases and J shed 4 bases, with 18 bases lying between them. The CDR3 bases are TGTGCCAGCAGTTTACTCTCCGGCACCGCAGGGGGAAACACCATATATTTT. Translated, it gives CASSLLSGTAGGNTIYF.

The V call is TRBV5-1, the J call TRBJ1-1; 7 positions agree with TRBD1. Germline V CDR1 and CDR2: SGHRS, YFSETQ. The J segment lost 1 base and the V segment lost 3 bases, leaving 6 bases of the junction unmatched. The CDR3 contains 15 residues. The DNA for the CDR3 is TGCGCCAGCAGCTATACGGGACAGCCGAACACTGAAGCTTTCTTT. Encoded protein: CASSYTGQPNTEAFF.

The rearrangement links TRBV18 to TRBJ2-5, with D possibly matching TRBD1 (6 bases). Germline CDR1 reads KGHSH; CDR2 reads LQKENI. The CDR3 extends over 14 amino acids. V lost 6 bases to trimming and J lost 0 bases, with 11 bases between them. CDR3 coding DNA: TGTGCCAGCTCCCCTAGGGACAACCAAGAGACCCAGTACTTC. Amino acids: CASSPRDNQETQYF.

This clone came up a few times. The V call is TRBV6-6, the J call TRBJ1-1; D gene ambiguous. Germline values: CDR1 MNHNY, CDR2 SVGAGI (reference sequence). The CDR3 contains 14 residues. Trimming shortened V by 0 bases and J by 4 bases, and 9 bases separated the two germline ends. The CDR3 loop reads CASSYSRARTEAFF. In DNA, the CDR3 is TGTGCCAGCAGTTACTCGAGAGCCCGCACTGAAGCTTTCTTT.

CDR3 in amino acids: CASSLAGGEQYF. The CDR3 nucleotides read TGTGCCAGTAGTCTAGCCGGGGGCGAGCAGTACTTC. The V gene is TRBV19, the J gene TRBJ2-7; weak D call: TRBD2 (6 bases). Trimming removed 5 bases at V and 6 bases at J, with 11 bases between. CDR1 is LNHDA, CDR2 SQIVND, per germline (reference sequence). The CDR3 length is 12 residues.

The table lists this clone with a few counts. This chain joins TRBV28 and TRBJ2-1; 11 nucleotides align to TRBD2. Trimming cost V 5 bases and J 0 bases; bases outside gene matches: 9. The CDR3 is 18 amino acids. In germline, CDR1 is MDHEN, CDR2 SYDVKM. Here the CDR3 reads CASSPGLAGSLSYNEQFF. CDR3 DNA: TGTGCCAGCAGTCCCGGACTAGCGGGTTCCCTCTCCTACAATGAGCAGTTCTTC.

V is TRBV2 and J is TRBJ1-1, with D possibly TRBD1 on 6 matching bases. Per germline, CDR1 SNHLY and CDR2 FYNNEI. Between the trimmed V and J ends, which lost 6 bases and 1 base, there was a span of 12 bases. CDR3 length equals 14 residues. CDR3 in amino acids: CASRPLTGNTEAFF. Written as DNA, the CDR3 is TGTGCCAGCAGACCCCTGACAGGGAACACTGAAGCTTTCTTT. Full variable domain (outside the CDR3, taken from reference TRBV2 and TRBJ1-1): EPEVTQTPSHQVTQMGQEVILRCVPISNHLYFYWYRQILGQKVEFLVSFYNNEISEKSEIFDDQFSVERPDGSNFTLKIRSTKLEDSAMYFCASRPLTGNTEAFFGQGTRLTVV.